This paragraph covers one T cell receptor beta chain sequence. This clone was picked up one time. Its antigen is still unknown. Base qualities were left out, and no much larger clone turns up one base away. Genomic DNA was extracted with the Qiagen DNeasy kit from unsorted PBMCs and from negatively selected CD4+ and CD8+ fractions. Amplification of TCR beta CDR3 regions was done by immunoSEQ multiplex PCR with primers that anneal to V and J segments. A synthetic immune receptor repertoire was used to minimize amplification bias, and remaining bias was computationally removed after sequencing. As for the original processing: Repertoire diversity was quantified as the Shannon entropy index using custom Python scripts. Unsorted, CD4+ and CD8+ repertoires were analyzed separately, except for combined analyses in which CD4+ and CD8+ sequences were merged in silico. Clonal expansion was defined as a frequency increase of at least 2-fold after treatment compared with C1D1, and clones undetected at baseline were assigned a pseudocount of 0.5. Singleton clones were defined as clones with 0 or 1 copy at C1D1, and non-singleton clones were defined as clones with 2 or more copies. Clones expanded in unsorted samples were annotated as CD4+, CD8+ or unknown by matching protein sequences in sorted samples from the same patient. Diversity changes from C1D1 to C4D1 were tested in paired samples using Wilcoxon tests. As stored in TCRdb, this immuneACCESS dataset retains in-frame rearrangements with V and J assigned. A fraction of the clones does not appear; measured against another copy, unresolved V genes explain less than half of the discrepancy, and the remainder lacks a known reason. Clone size and the V and J calls come from that table; the DNA yielded D and trimming. In this sample the table shows 20,000 or so clones, roughly three quarters of which occur a single time. Roughly 20% of the sample rests with the top ten.

The data originate from a study of PD-1 blockade in classical Hodgkin lymphoma (dated by TCRdb to 2018 to 2021). In terms of the full investigation: Nivolumab dosing was 3 mg/kg intravenously every 2 weeks, continuing until either disease progression or unacceptable toxicity. The study used CyTOF and TCR beta sequencing to define a peripheral blood immune signature of response to PD-1 blockade in classical Hodgkin lymphoma. What the authors observed across the whole study: The study covered only a single clinical trial cohort, and the causes of the repertoire differences, possibly disease activity or prior therapy, were still not defined. Trial patients achieving complete response had baseline diversity similar to newly diagnosed patients, whereas partial responders and progressors had significantly lower diversity. Diversity was lower in patients who began nivolumab less than 1 year after ASCT, so these patients were left out of later analyses to avoid confounding by immune reconstitution. CD4+ but not CD8+ TCR diversity rose significantly by C4D1 (p=0.0027 vs p=0.16), most apparent in complete responders (p=0.02). Baseline TCR diversity was reported to be lower in newly diagnosed patients than in healthy donors and to be lower still in relapsed/refractory patients.

The time point label for this specimen denotes: cycle 4 day 1 (C4D1), after around six weeks of nivolumab. All trial patients had relapsed after autologous stem cell transplantation, with cohorts A, B and C differing in prior brentuximab vedotin exposure. The trial cohort was composed of some 57 patients with relapsed/refractory classical Hodgkin lymphoma, for whom complete response, partial response or progressive disease was recorded as best overall response. In the multi-cohort phase II CheckMate 205 trial, trial patients received single-agent nivolumab. An independent review committee assessed best overall response by applying the 2007 International Working Group response criteria. Trial PBMCs were collected just before the start of nivolumab (C1D1) and during therapy at cycle 2 day 1 and cycle 4 day 1. Peripheral blood was collected in 8 mL Vacutainer Cell Preparation Tubes, from which PBMCs were isolated by centrifugation and then cryopreserved.

Inclusive of the bounding cysteine and phenylalanine, the CDR3 is 16 residues long. The CDR3 DNA has 48 bases and is translated from base 1. CDR1 and CDR2 (SGHTA, FQGNSA) derive from the germline V gene. Relative to germline, V is 0 bases shorter and J is 1 base shorter, with 10 bases between their ends. This chain is built from TRBV7-2 and TRBJ2-1; the D gene is perhaps TRBD2, on 5 matching bases. This TCR came from a human donor with classical Hodgkin lymphoma. The specimen comprised peripheral blood mononuclear cells (PBMCs), sampled before the fourth cycle of nivolumab. This receptor carries the CDR3 CASSLALSGSYNEQFF. The nucleotides read TGTGCCAGCAGCTTAGCCCTCAGCGGTTCCTACAATGAGCAGTTCTTC.